This T cell receptor (beta chain) was retrieved from a study of regulatory T cells in long-lasting Graves disease (TCRdb year 2021). Background for the entire study: Persistent Graves' disease was defined as antithyroid drug treatment for over 5 years with persistently positive TSH receptor autoantibodies. This study used TCR sequencing and RNA sequencing of peripheral blood to compare persistent Graves' disease patients against newly diagnosed Graves' disease patients. The study was conducted in China and was registered as a clinical trial. A total of around 35 samples were covered by TCR sequencing, comprising approximately 13 persistent and about 20 newly diagnosed Graves' disease patients. Antithyroid drugs had been taken for about 10.3 years on average by persistent Graves' disease patients in the clinical cohort. Paper-wide results and their limitations: Only the TCR beta chain was sequenced and analyzed. Because the primary lesion, thyroid tissue, could not be accessed, the study looked at peripheral blood alone. The small sample size was acknowledged by the authors as a limitation that may reduce accuracy. Compared with newly diagnosed patients, patients with persistent Graves' disease had lower TCR Shannon entropy and fewer highly expanded clones, which suggests clonal expansion. Persistent patients shared more public clonotypes among themselves (2,741) than newly diagnosed patients did (about 1,000). TRBV28, TRBJ1-2 and TRBJ2-5 were preferentially used in persistent disease, while TRBV20-1 and TRBJ2-1 were favored in newly diagnosed disease.

The library came from multiplex PCR. Reads for this sample came from an Illumina HiSeq 4000. TCR beta libraries were built with iRepertoire HTBI primers and Arm-PCR amplification of CDR3 regions. Before sequencing, the PCR products underwent gel purification. The study's own analysis went as follows. A total of some 60 TRBV and 14 TRBJ segments were identified across samples and were used for gene usage analysis of CDR3 amino acid clonotypes. COPE and FqMerger were used to merge the filtered high-quality paired reads into contigs. Contigs were aligned with BLAST to IMGT TRBV, TRBD and TRBJ reference genes, and CDR3 was defined per IMGT. Any clonotype with a frequency above 0.1% was counted as a highly expanded clone. Shannon entropy served as the measure of repertoire diversity, while the Gini coefficient captured V-J evenness. Clonotypes shared by more than one individual were considered public. Clones were called with MiXCR by TCRdb after fastp trimmed the public reads at Q25, and only in-frame beta chains were retained. Each entry is one CDR3 protein sequence, shown with its most common DNA and genes. Here the V and J calls rest on TCRdb's processing, not on the authors' analysis. The sample profile shows over 350,000 distinct CDR3 sequences; about a fifth of them were found once. The ten biggest clones cover roughly 20% of the sample.

The sample's time point label, in plain terms: persistent/refractory GD, antithyroid drugs over 5 years with positive TRAb. RNA was extracted from PBMCs in TRIzol for both TCR sequencing and RNA sequencing. The diagnosis of Graves' disease followed American Thyroid Association guidelines. Patients for the study were recruited at an endocrinology department in Xi'an, China. Each patient gave 7.5 to 10 milliliters of peripheral blood, collected in an EDTA anticoagulant tube. Ficoll Paque Plus density gradient separation was used to isolate PBMCs, and no further T cell sorting was done. An Agilent 2100 Bioanalyzer and agarose gel were used to assess RNA quality, and a NanoDrop 2000 was used to measure RNA concentration. On this clonotype: The clone's antigen remains unknown. There are no base qualities to consult, and no much larger clone falls within one base.

The CDR3 numbers 16 residues from cysteine through phenylalanine. Of the read, only the CDR3 DNA is kept; its 48 bases are in frame from base 1. This TCR was sampled from a female donor with Graves disease. The sequenced sample was peripheral blood mononuclear cells (PBMCs), obtained when the disease was refractory, from a patient treated with antithyroid drugs. This receptor chain uses TRBV12-3 or TRBV12-4 and TRBJ2-5; possibly the D gene is TRBD2, per 6 matching bases. Judging by the DNA end, TRBJ2-1 fits better; the J call may be wrong. The DNA sequence is given as TGTGCCAGCAGTTCCCGGATAGCGGTCGGGCCGAGGGAGCAGTTCTTC. This codes for CASSSRIAVGPREQFF.